This section outlines one TCR beta chain sequence together with its context. What it binds is not known. The repertoire was sequenced with immunoSEQ multiplex PCR; TCRdb's copy has only in-frame clones and lacks some. The table has 150,000 to 200,000 clones, 70% to 90% seen once; the top ten hold 2% to 2.5%. Germline V gene data show CDR1 as SGDLS and CDR2 as YYNGEE. The CDR3 spans 18 residues. Trimming cost V 3 bases and J 1 base; bases outside gene matches: 6. The data originate from a study of cytomegalovirus exposure and HLA in healthy donors. Study-level results: A few CMV-associated chains were confirmed in vitro to be specific for CMV antigens.

This chain uses TRBV9 with TRBJ2-2, with 13 bases that match TRBD2. The sequenced sample consisted of PBMCs. This sequence originates from a man aged 25-45 years in good health and CMV-seropositive. CDR3 amino acids: CASSAPGLAGLNTGELFF. The CDR3, as DNA: TGTGCCAGCAGCGCCCCGGGACTAGCGGGGCTGAACACCGGGGAGCTGTTTTTT. Full variable domain (missing parts from reference TRBV9 and TRBJ2-2): DSGVTQTPKHLITATGQRVTLRCSPRSGDLSVYWYQQSLDQGLQFLIQYYNGEERAKGNILERFSAQQFPDLHSELNLSSLELGDSALYFCASSAPGLAGLNTGELFFGEGSRLTVL.